This T cell receptor beta chain emerged from a study of glioma-infiltrating T cells after dendritic cell vaccination. About the study: Monocyte-derived dendritic cells, cultured 6 to 7 days with IL-4 and GM-CSF, were pulsed with autologous tumor lysate. Dendritic cell vaccine was injected intradermally three times, biweekly. Study-wide results and limits: Higher TCR clonality did not directly relate to longer survival.

The PCR used 60 V beta and 13 J beta primers. Profiling relied on immunoSEQ multiplex PCR, and the TCRdb table lists in-frame clones only, not all of them. The sample records roughly 62,000 clones, about four fifths being singletons. For this clone: Its antigen is not identified.

CDR3 length: 13 residues. Deletions cut 5 bases from V and 2 bases from J, with 11 bases between. Germline loops: CDR1 SGHRS, CDR2 YFSETQ. Time point indicated: after dendritic cell vaccination, including at tumor progression/relapse. V gene TRBV5-1 combines with J gene TRBJ2-7; no firm D call. The sample consisted of blood, taken after dendritic cell vaccination. The receptor comes from a human donor with glioblastoma. DNA for the CDR3: TGCGCCAGCAGATCCATGCGCACCTACGAGCAGTACTTC. Its protein product is CASRSMRTYEQYF.